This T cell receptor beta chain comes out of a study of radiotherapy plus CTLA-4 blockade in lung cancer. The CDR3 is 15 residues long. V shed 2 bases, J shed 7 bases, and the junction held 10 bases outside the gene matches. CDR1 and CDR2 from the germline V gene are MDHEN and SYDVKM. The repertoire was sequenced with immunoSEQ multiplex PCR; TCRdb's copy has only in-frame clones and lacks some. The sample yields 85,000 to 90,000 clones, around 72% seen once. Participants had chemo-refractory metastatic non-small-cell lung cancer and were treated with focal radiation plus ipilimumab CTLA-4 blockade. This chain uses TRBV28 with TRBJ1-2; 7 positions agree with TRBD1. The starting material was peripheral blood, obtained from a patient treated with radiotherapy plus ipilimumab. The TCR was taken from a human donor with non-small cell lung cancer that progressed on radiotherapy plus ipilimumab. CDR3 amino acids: CASSLPGTVPGGYTF. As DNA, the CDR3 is TGTGCCAGCAGTTTACCCGGGACAGTCCCCGGTGGCTACACCTTC.